The 15 T cell receptor beta chains reported below all come from one sample, sequenced in a study of beta chain features in type 1 diabetes. The investigators reverse transcribed all of the isolated RNA, so they sequenced expressed TCRB transcripts. Produced via immunoSEQ multiplex PCR; TCRdb's table is partial and in-frame only. The table lists approximately 260,000 clones, roughly 24% of them singletons, with roughly 0.013% in the top ten. Antigens of these TCRs are unknown. Study-wide findings and caveats: Type 1 diabetes patients showed a moderate but significant shortening of TCRB CDR3s in all four CD4+ subsets.

The specimen sequenced was naive CD4+ T cells from blood. The source of these receptors is a woman under 40 with type 1 diabetes.

In its sample, this clone was seen once. This sequence joins TRBV18 and TRBJ1-1; D perhaps matches TRBD1 (6 bases). The CDR3 spans 16 residues. V was trimmed by 3 bases and J by 0 bases, leaving 14 bases between them. Germline V gene sequence: CDR1 KGHSH, CDR2 LQKENI. The CDR3 sequence is CASSPPSRDMNTEAFF. In DNA form, the CDR3 reads TGTGCCAGCTCACCCCCCTCCCGGGACATGAACACTGAAGCTTTCTTT.

CDR3 amino acids: CASSLLAGGSYEQYF. In DNA, the CDR3 is TGTGCCAGCAGCTTGCTAGCGGGAGGATCGTACGAGCAGTACTTC. The chain carries TRBV7-3 and TRBJ2-7, with TRBD2 matching 11 bases. V lost 3 bases, J lost 4 bases, and 5 bases stayed unmatched. The CDR3 is 15 amino acids. The germline V gene has CDR1 SGHTA and CDR2 FQGTGA.

This chain links TRBV28 with TRBJ2-7; possible D gene TRBD2, 6 bases. This CDR3 contains 14 residues. Between the trimmed V and J ends, which lost 4 bases and 2 bases, there was a span of 12 bases. From germline, CDR1 is MDHEN and CDR2 SYDVKM. CDR3 residues: CASSSSGLTYEQYF. Written as DNA, the CDR3 is TGTGCCAGCAGTTCCAGCGGGTTGACCTACGAGCAGTACTTC.

In its sample, this clone was seen a few times. The CDR3 protein is CSVTPTGNGNTIYF. CDR3 nucleotide sequence: TGCAGCGTGACCCCAACAGGGAACGGAAACACCATATATTTT. The rearrangement joins TRBV29-1 to TRBJ1-3, with a weak D call TRBD1 (6 bases). Deletions cut 6 bases from V and 4 bases from J, with 16 bases between. Germline values: CDR1 SQVTM, CDR2 ANQGSEA. This CDR3 is 14 amino acids long.

The sample holds a few counts of this clone. The gene calls are TRBV5-1 and TRBJ2-1; maybe TRBD2 (6 bases). The germline V and J ends were trimmed by 3 bases and 4 bases, with 23 bases remaining between them. The CDR3 runs 18 residues. The V gene's germline CDR1 is SGHRS and CDR2 YFSETQ. The DNA of the CDR3 is TGCGCCAGCAGCTCGGGGGTACGAGGGAGGATAGCGTACAATGAGCAGTTCTTC. Amino acids: CASSSGVRGRIAYNEQFF.

This clone showed up just a few times. V gene TRBV29-1 combines with J gene TRBJ2-3, with D maybe TRBD1 (5 bases). In germline, CDR1 is SQVTM, CDR2 ANQGSEA. Deletions cut 6 bases from V and 5 bases from J, with 21 bases between. The CDR3 is made up of 15 amino acids. The CDR3 DNA sequence: TGCAGCGTCACCCCCCCCAGGGAAAGGGAAGATACGCAGTATTTT. Its translation is CSVTPPREREDTQYF.

The chain has TRBV5-4 and TRBJ2-5; 7 nucleotides match TRBD2. Germline V gene lookup returns CDR1 SGHNT and CDR2 YYREEE (reference sequence). The J segment lost 0 bases and the V segment lost 4 bases, leaving 9 bases of the junction unmatched. This CDR3 is built from 16 residues. The CDR3 region has the DNA TGTGCCAGCAGCCGGAACGGGCTAGCGGACCAAGAGACCCAGTACTTC. Encoded protein: CASSRNGLADQETQYF.

The chain employs TRBV5-4 and TRBJ1-1, with no clear D. Germline CDR1 reads SGHNT; CDR2 reads YYREEE (reference sequence). Trimming removed 1 base at V and 2 bases at J, with 12 bases between. The CDR3 sequence is 15 residues long. CDR3 sequence: CASSLYMTPNTEAFF. In DNA form, the CDR3 reads TGTGCCAGCAGCTTGTATATGACACCCAACACTGAAGCTTTCTTT.

This clone came up a few times. The V and J genes are TRBV9 and TRBJ1-2; 8 bases map to TRBD1. The germline V gene encodes CDR1 SGDLS and CDR2 YYNGEE. The J segment lost 2 bases and the V segment lost 0 bases, leaving 0 bases of the junction unmatched. This CDR3 is built from 14 residues. The CDR3 region is CASSVGTGNYGYTF. The CDR3 DNA sequence: TGTGCCAGCAGCGTAGGGACAGGGAACTATGGCTACACCTTC.

The genes are TRBV11-2 and TRBJ1-1; possibly TRBD1 for D (5 bases). Germline CDR1 is SGHAT and CDR2 is FQNNGV. This CDR3 contains 11 residues. Trimming took off 4 bases at V and 12 bases at J, with 12 bases between the two ends. CDR3 bases: TGTGCCAGCAGCTACGGGGGAAGAACTTTCTTT. This codes for CASSYGGRTFF.

The chain couples TRBV6-5 to TRBJ2-7, with 8 bases aligning to TRBD1. The junction had 8 bases not matched to a gene; V was cut back by 10 bases and J by 0 bases. The CDR3 is 14 amino acids. Germline CDR1 reads MNHEY; CDR2 reads SVGAGI. Written as DNA, the CDR3 is TGTGCCATCAAGGACAGGGCGAACTCCTACGAGCAGTACTTC. Encoded protein: CAIKDRANSYEQYF.

The rearrangement joins TRBV29-1 to TRBJ1-1; a weak D match, TRBD1 (6 bases). The CDR3 runs to 14 residues. Germline lookup yields CDR1 SQVTM and CDR2 ANQGSEA. The ends were cut back, 4 bases at V and 4 bases at J, with 16 bases in the middle. This CDR3 is CSVVFGPRGTEAFF. CDR3 DNA: TGCAGCGTTGTTTTTGGTCCCAGGGGCACTGAAGCTTTCTTT.

This clone has more than one count but fewer than ten. The chain uses TRBV4-1 and TRBJ1-2; no clear D. Germline assignment: CDR1 MGHRA and CDR2 YSYEKL. V shed 1 base and J shed 4 bases, with 7 bases lying between them. This CDR3 comprises 13 residues. CDR3 sequence: CASSQGNSYGYTF. CDR3 bases: TGCGCCAGCAGCCAAGGAAACAGCTATGGCTACACCTTC.

There are a few counts of this clone. Other nucleotide sequences in the sample specify the same CDR3. J is TRBJ1-1 and V is TRBV7-3, with a possible D match to TRBD1 (5 bases). V was shortened by 6 bases and J by 1 base, with 9 bases between the two germline ends. In germline, CDR1 is SGHTA, CDR2 FQGTGA. The length of the CDR3 is 13 residues. The CDR3 sequence: CASSPQGNTEAFF. The CDR3 region has the DNA TGTGCCAGCAGTCCTCAGGGGAACACTGAAGCTTTCTTT.

The chain uses TRBV13 and TRBJ2-7, with TRBD2 as a possible D gene (6 bases). Trimming took 5 bases from V and 3 from J, leaving 8 bases between them. This CDR3 is 12 amino acids long. The germline V gene has CDR1 PRHDT and CDR2 FYEKMQ (reference sequence). This CDR3 reads CASSLTSYEQYF. DNA of the CDR3: TGTGCCAGCAGCCTGACTAGCTACGAGCAGTACTTC. Full variable domain (remainder filled in from reference TRBV13 and TRBJ2-7): AAGVIQSPRHLIKEKRETATLKCYPIPRHDTVYWYQQGPGQDPQFLISFYEKMQSDKGSIPDRFSAQQFSDYHSELNMSSLELGDSALYFCASSLTSYEQYFGPGTRLTVT.